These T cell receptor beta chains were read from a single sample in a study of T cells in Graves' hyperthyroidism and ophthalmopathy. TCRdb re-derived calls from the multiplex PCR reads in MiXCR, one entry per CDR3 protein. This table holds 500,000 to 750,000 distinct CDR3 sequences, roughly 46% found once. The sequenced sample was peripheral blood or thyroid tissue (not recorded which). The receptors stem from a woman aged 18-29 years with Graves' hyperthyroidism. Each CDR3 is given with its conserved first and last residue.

cdr3_aa: CSARALDRTNTEAFF
v_call: TRBV20-1

cdr3_aa: CASSDSFRGSGYTF
v_call: TRBV6-4

cdr3_aa: CASSLTGTSNTGELFF
v_call: TRBV7-3

cdr3_aa: CASTPGGPYSYEQYF
v_call: TRBV25-1

cdr3_aa: CASSYGWGAPGEKLFF
v_call: TRBV6-5

cdr3_aa: CASSVGPGNQPQHF
v_call: TRBV9

cdr3_aa: CAQAGNTGELFF
v_call: TRBV12-3/TRBV12-4

cdr3_aa: CASSQVLGDNQPQHF
v_call: TRBV4-1

cdr3_aa: CASSLMGTVNEKLFF
v_call: TRBV7-2

cdr3_aa: CASSRQGGKETQHF
v_call: TRBV5-4

cdr3_aa: CASRLDRGGQPQHF
v_call: TRBV2

cdr3_aa: CASRTGIETQYF
v_call: TRBV6-4

cdr3_aa: CAISDPGEIYGYTF
v_call: TRBV10-3

cdr3_aa: CATSRETPPTLHF
v_call: TRBV15

cdr3_aa: CASSPEGSVSGIEAFF
v_call: TRBV5-1

cdr3_aa: CASSFRREGEQFF
v_call: TRBV7-9

cdr3_aa: CASSQMTGGSLGQYF
v_call: TRBV11-2

cdr3_aa: CASSKNLYEQYF
v_call: TRBV12-3/TRBV12-4

cdr3_aa: CASSSDRGITEAFF
v_call: TRBV7-2

cdr3_aa: CASVEHSTNYGYTF
v_call: TRBV25-1

cdr3_aa: CASNPGQGKNIQYF
v_call: TRBV7-9

cdr3_aa: CASSSLSGGESPLHF
v_call: TRBV11-2

cdr3_aa: CASSLWERAGELFF
v_call: TRBV5-6

cdr3_aa: CASSHVSRTSGTNEQYF
v_call: TRBV2

cdr3_aa: CASSPRPEANTGELFF
v_call: TRBV13

cdr3_aa: CASSQDSSGRGSEYQETQYF
v_call: TRBV14

cdr3_aa: CASRGQGKDTQYF
v_call: TRBV12-3/TRBV12-4

cdr3_aa: CSWDASNTGELFF
v_call: TRBV29-1

cdr3_aa: CASSGVGGIYEQYF
v_call: TRBV5-1

cdr3_aa: CASSFMVFVSSDTEAFF
v_call: TRBV12-3/TRBV12-4

cdr3_aa: CSAGTSGSAEKLFF
v_call: TRBV20-1

cdr3_aa: CASSQDLMLLGGGRGGELFF
v_call: TRBV4-1

cdr3_aa: CASSPNSGRRAGELFF
v_call: TRBV11-2

cdr3_aa: CATSRDKSEHF
v_call: TRBV15

cdr3_aa: CATSRPETGGYEQYF
v_call: TRBV15

cdr3_aa: CASTRPRGEAQYF
v_call: TRBV5-4

cdr3_aa: CSASRGAYEKLFF
v_call: TRBV20-1

cdr3_aa: CASSQDNLETQYF
v_call: TRBV4-3

cdr3_aa: CASSLERGGHYEQYF
v_call: TRBV11-3

cdr3_aa: CASREDSGANVLTF
v_call: TRBV12-3/TRBV12-4

cdr3_aa: CASSDLSGRAGNEQFF
v_call: TRBV2

cdr3_aa: CASRTLAGVQETQYF
v_call: TRBV6-5

cdr3_aa: CASSQIPGQGSDTQCF
v_call: TRBV4-3

cdr3_aa: CASSSPHMNTEAFF
v_call: TRBV28

cdr3_aa: CSARDSGARNF
v_call: TRBV20-1

cdr3_aa: CASSLRGGGPLETQYF
v_call: TRBV7-9

cdr3_aa: CAWRRIGSANEKLFF
v_call: TRBV30

cdr3_aa: CASSLPGQGETQYF
v_call: TRBV7-9

cdr3_aa: CSASRTAGTQYF
v_call: TRBV20-1